This is a list of T cell receptor beta chains from one sample in a study of technical replicates of blood from four donors. The assay was immunoSEQ multiplex PCR, and TCRdb's table has in-frame clones only and misses some. Among fewer than 100,000 clones, 97% were seen once, and the ten largest hold about 0.29%. Sample: T cells isolated from PBMCs. Every receptor here comes from a human donor in good health. Each CDR3 is given with its conserved first and last residue. The D gene is left open where the match is weak. The listing skips clone size in some rows; elsewhere it reads once, few, many or a size class.

len,v_gene,j_gene,d_gene,abundance,CDR3aa,CDR3nt
13,TRBV6-6,TRBJ1-5,.,.,CASSYDSNQPQHF,TGTGCCAGCAGTTACGACAGTAATCAGCCCCAGCATTTT
17,TRBV9,TRBJ1-2,TRBD1,once,CASSYVDPGQSVYGYTF,TGTGCCAGCAGCTACGTAGATCCGGGACAGAGTGTCTATGGCTACACCTTC
14,TRBV5-4,TRBJ2-7,.,.,CASSLAMAPYEQYF,TGTGCCAGCAGCTTGGCCATGGCTCCCTACGAGCAGTACTTC
13,TRBV28,TRBJ1-2,TRBD1,.,CASSSGGSYGYTF,TGTGCCAGCAGTTCAGGGGGGTCCTATGGCTACACCTTC
13,TRBV30,TRBJ1-2,.,.,CAWSLGGEEAYTF,TGTGCCTGGAGTCTAGGCGGGGAAGAAGCCTACACCTTC
12,TRBV11-3,TRBJ2-7,.,.,CALTGNSYEQYF,TGTGCCCTGACAGGTAACTCCTACGAGCAGTACTTC
14,TRBV6-1,TRBJ1-3,.,.,CASSERGKGNTIYF,TGTGCCAGCAGTGAAAGGGGAAAAGGAAACACCATATATTTT
10,TRBV13,TRBJ2-5,.,.,CASSGETQYF,TGTGCCAGCAGTGGCGAGACCCAGTACTTC
14,TRBV10-3,TRBJ1-3,.,.,CAISDRSSGNTIYF,TGTGCCATCAGTGATCGGTCCTCTGGAAACACCATATATTTT
13,TRBV4-2,TRBJ2-7,.,.,CASSLRQAYEQYF,TGTGCCAGCAGCCTACGACAAGCCTACGAGCAGTACTTC
12,TRBV6-5,TRBJ2-1,.,.,CASRTLATEQFF,TGTGCCAGCAGAACCCTAGCCACGGAGCAGTTCTTC
11,TRBV2,TRBJ2-3,.,.,CASSEEDTQYF,TGTGCCAGCAGTGAGGAGGATACGCAGTATTTT
14,TRBV6-4,TRBJ2-1,.,.,CASSEEGSYNEQFF,TGTGCCAGCAGTGAGGAGGGCTCCTACAATGAGCAGTTCTTC
13,TRBV6-4,TRBJ1-5,.,.,CASSDEVNQPQHF,TGTGCCAGCAGTGACGAGGTGAATCAGCCCCAGCATTTT
15,TRBV19,TRBJ2-7,TRBD2,.,CASSTSGVIGIEQYF,TGTGCCAGTAGTACTAGCGGGGTCATTGGCATCGAGCAGTACTTC
15,TRBV18,TRBJ1-5,TRBD1,.,CASSSTDRGGQPQHF,TGTGCCAGCTCATCTACCGACAGGGGGGGCCAGCCCCAGCATTTT
13,TRBV6-6,TRBJ1-2,TRBD1,.,CASSYSTGYHNIF,TGTGCCAGCAGTTACTCGACAGGGTACCACAACATCTTC
15,TRBV9,TRBJ2-1,.,.,CASSVKGAQYNEQFF,TGTGCCAGCAGCGTAAAGGGAGCCCAATACAATGAGCAGTTCTTC
14,TRBV6-1,TRBJ1-2,.,once,CASIGSAPSYGYTF,TGTGCCAGCATCGGTAGCGCCCCCTCCTATGGCTACACCTTC
13,TRBV29-1,TRBJ1-3,TRBD1,.,CSVTGGSGNTIYF,TGCAGCGTTACAGGGGGCTCTGGAAACACCATATATTTT
14,TRBV27,TRBJ2-7,.,.,CASSLDRGGYEQYF,TGTGCCAGCAGTTTAGATAGAGGGGGCTACGAGCAGTACTTC
18,TRBV5-1,TRBJ2-2,.,.,CASSLVYLEGERAGELFF,TGCGCCAGCAGCTTGGTATATCTGGAGGGAGAAAGGGCCGGGGAGCTGTTTTTT
14,TRBV4-1,TRBJ2-5,TRBD1,.,CASSQPGTAETQYF,TGCGCCAGCAGCCAACCGGGGACAGCAGAGACCCAGTACTTC
14,TRBV7-7,TRBJ2-2,.,.,CASSPDSYTGELFF,TGTGCCAGCAGCCCTGACAGTTACACCGGGGAGCTGTTTTTT
18,TRBV4-3,TRBJ2-1,.,.,CASSQDGVSGGRTNEQFF,TGCGCCAGCAGCCAAGATGGGGTAAGCGGCGGACGGACCAATGAGCAGTTCTTC
15,TRBV5-1,TRBJ1-4,.,once,CASSFTQDTNEKLFF,TGCGCCAGCAGCTTTACACAAGATACTAATGAAAAACTGTTTTTT
11,TRBV30,TRBJ2-5,.,.,CAWSGAETQYF,TGTGCCTGGAGTGGGGCGGAGACCCAGTACTTC
13,TRBV11-3,TRBJ1-1,.,.,CASSLLPNTEAFF,TGTGCCAGCAGCTTACTACCGAACACTGAAGCTTTCTTT
15,TRBV5-1,TRBJ2-2,TRBD2,once,CASSLAEGGAGELFF,TGCGCCAGCAGCTTGGCCGAGGGAGGGGCCGGGGAGCTGTTTTTT
14,TRBV6-5,TRBJ1-4,.,.,CASSPWTVNEKLFF,TGTGCCAGCAGTCCTTGGACAGTAAATGAAAAACTGTTTTTT
12,TRBV7-2,TRBJ2-3,.,.,CASSLVRDTQYF,TGTGCCAGCAGCTTAGTGAGGGATACGCAGTATTTT
17,TRBV7-9,TRBJ1-2,TRBD1,.,CASSLALIRQGAEGYTF,TGTGCCAGCAGCTTAGCGCTAATTCGACAGGGGGCGGAAGGCTACACCTTC
14,TRBV9,TRBJ1-1,.,.,CASSVASAGTEAFF,TGTGCCAGCAGCGTAGCCTCCGCGGGCACTGAAGCTTTCTTT
15,TRBV6-1,TRBJ1-3,.,.,CASSAGTGSGNTIYF,TGTGCCAGCAGTGCTGGTACAGGCTCTGGAAACACCATATATTTT
15,TRBV4-1,TRBJ1-1,.,.,CASSPHRDMNTEAFF,TGCGCCAGCAGCCCACACAGGGATATGAACACTGAAGCTTTCTTT
16,TRBV11-3,TRBJ2-2,TRBD2,.,CASSPPVGGWTGELFF,TGTGCCAGCAGCCCGCCCGTGGGGGGGTGGACCGGGGAGCTGTTTTTT
14,TRBV6-4,TRBJ1-5,.,.,CASTGSYSNQPQHF,TGTGCCAGCACAGGCTCCTATAGCAATCAGCCCCAGCATTTT
18,TRBV7-9,TRBJ2-1,TRBD1,.,CASSLARLATGGYNEQFF,TGTGCCAGCAGCTTAGCCAGACTGGCTACAGGGGGTTACAATGAGCAGTTCTTC
14,TRBV30,TRBJ2-1,TRBD2,.,CAWSLTSGRDEQFF,TGTGCCTGGAGTCTGACTAGCGGGAGAGATGAGCAGTTCTTC
14,TRBV7-2,TRBJ1-5,.,.,CASSPIHSNQPQHF,TGTGCCAGCAGCCCAATCCATAGCAATCAGCCCCAGCATTTT
17,TRBV7-3,TRBJ2-2,TRBD2,.,CASRPGTSGSNTGELFF,TGTGCCAGCAGGCCCGGGACTAGCGGGAGCAACACCGGGGAGCTGTTTTTT
16,TRBV12-5,TRBJ2-5,TRBD1,.,CASGLVHRTGEETQYF,TGTGCTAGTGGTTTGGTACATCGGACAGGGGAGGAGACCCAGTACTTC
16,TRBV4-1,TRBJ2-3,.,.,CASSQDLTGRTDTQYF,TGCGCCAGCAGCCAAGATCTAACAGGTCGCACAGATACGCAGTATTTT
14,TRBV5-1,TRBJ2-1,.,.,CASSLGGPKNEQFF,TGCGCCAGCAGCTTGGGAGGGCCAAAGAATGAGCAGTTCTTC
14,TRBV27,TRBJ1-5,.,once,CASSFRGFGQPQHF,TGTGCCAGCAGTTTTCGAGGCTTCGGTCAGCCCCAGCATTTT
17,TRBV10-3,TRBJ1-1,TRBD1,.,CAISDLRGRVALTEAFF,TGTGCCATCAGTGATCTCAGGGGGCGGGTAGCCCTCACTGAAGCTTTCTTT
13,TRBV7-3,TRBJ2-1,.,.,CASRQQGRNEQFF,TGTGCCAGCAGACAACAGGGTAGGAATGAGCAGTTCTTC
16,TRBV5-6,TRBJ1-5,TRBD1,.,CASSYPRQGSNQPQHF,TGTGCCAGCAGCTACCCACGACAGGGAAGCAATCAGCCCCAGCATTTT
14,TRBV4-1,TRBJ1-1,TRBD1,.,CASSQKTGGTEAFF,TGCGCCAGCAGCCAGAAAACAGGGGGAACTGAAGCTTTCTTT
15,TRBV18,TRBJ2-1,TRBD1,.,CASSPPTGVLDEQFF,TGTGCCAGCTCACCTCCTACAGGGGTTCTCGATGAGCAGTTCTTC
15,TRBV7-9,TRBJ2-5,.,.,CASSLVVSGEETQYF,TGTGCCAGCAGCTTAGTCGTTTCAGGGGAAGAGACCCAGTACTTC
17,TRBV14,TRBJ2-3,TRBD2,once,CASSLHSGSLAGDTQYF,TGTGCCAGCAGCCTCCATAGCGGGAGCCTAGCGGGAGATACGCAGTATTTT
16,TRBV10-2,TRBJ2-3,.,.,CASPAIWTVWTDTQYF,TGCGCCAGCCCGGCTATCTGGACTGTTTGGACAGATACGCAGTATTTT
13,TRBV6-1,TRBJ1-5,TRBD1,.,CASSQGAAQPQHF,TGTGCCAGCTCCCAGGGGGCAGCGCAGCCCCAGCATTTT
16,TRBV9,TRBJ2-5,.,.,CASSVGAGLAQETQYF,TGTGCCAGCAGCGTAGGGGCAGGGTTAGCCCAAGAGACCCAGTACTTC